The next 7 T cell receptor beta chains were all read from a single sample in a study of blood T cell repertoires in COVID-19. Produced via immunoSEQ multiplex PCR; TCRdb's table is partial and in-frame only. The sample includes some 250,000 clones, about 91% of them seen just once. The sample consisted of PBMCs or T cells enriched from blood (not recorded which). The receptors were gathered from a human donor in a cohort exposed to, infected with or recovered from COVID-19 (not recorded which). The donor label of this sample is uncertain.

CDR3 in DNA: TGTGCCAGCAGTTTCCGGACAGGGGCAGGTGGCTACACCTTC. This sequence encodes CASSFRTGAGGYTF. The chain couples TRBV6-5 to TRBJ1-2; 9 nucleotides agree with TRBD1. The V and J ends lost 4 bases and 7 bases, in that order; junction bases with no gene match: 7. Germline CDR1 is MNHEY and CDR2 is SVGAGI. The CDR3 is 14 residues long.

The J gene is TRBJ1-2, the V gene TRBV2, with TRBD1 matching 7 bases. The CDR3 is 14 amino acids. CDR1 SNHLY and CDR2 FYNNEI come from the germline V gene. The V segment lost 5 bases and the J segment 6 bases; nucleotides outside the gene matches: 9. CDR3 in amino acids: CASSLQGDFHGYTF. CDR3 DNA sequence: TGTGCCAGCAGTCTGCAGGGGGACTTTCATGGCTACACCTTC.

This chain links TRBV6-2 or TRBV6-3 with TRBJ2-1; 10 nucleotides align to TRBD2. With V trimmed by 4 bases and J by 8 bases, 8 bases remained unmatched. This CDR3 comprises 15 residues. The germline V gene encodes CDR1 MNHEY and CDR2 SVGEGT. CDR3 residues: CASSLAGGRLDEQFF. CDR3 sequence (DNA): TGTGCCAGCAGTTTAGCGGGGGGAAGGTTGGATGAGCAGTTCTTC.

The rearrangement joins TRBV11-2 to TRBJ2-2; 12 nucleotides agree with TRBD2. The CDR3 has 19 residues. CDR1 is SGHAT and CDR2 is FQNNGV in the germline V gene. The trim removed 3 bases at V and 3 bases at J, leaving 11 bases unmatched. Written as DNA, the CDR3 is TGTGCCAGCAGCTTGCGGACTAGCGGGGTTTTAGTTTACACCGGGGAGCTGTTTTTT. Its translation: CASSLRTSGVLVYTGELFF.

The chain links TRBV12-3 or TRBV12-4 to TRBJ1-4, with D hard to call. The ends were cut back, 1 base at V and 7 bases at J, with 7 bases in the middle. The CDR3 loop spans 13 amino acids. The chain's CDR3 is CASSLGAREKLFF. The CDR3 region has the DNA TGTGCCAGCAGTTTAGGCGCTCGTGAAAAACTGTTTTTT.

The V gene is TRBV4-3, the J gene TRBJ1-2, with D uncertain. Between the trimmed V and J ends, which lost 0 bases and 4 bases, there was a span of 18 bases. Looked up from germline, CDR1 is LGHNA and CDR2 is YSLEER. The CDR3 runs 17 residues. DNA of the CDR3: TGCGCCAGCAGCCAAGATGTCGGGTTGTTTCCCTTCTATGGCTACACCTTC. It specifies CASSQDVGLFPFYGYTF.

The chain joins TRBV4-1 to TRBJ1-5; perhaps TRBD1 as D (6 bases). The V gene lost 0 bases and the J gene lost 4 bases, with 16 bases spanning the gap. The CDR3 length is 17 residues. Germline V gives CDR1 MGHRA, CDR2 YSYEKL. The CDR3 spells CASSQDEAGQYNQPQHF. In nucleotides, the CDR3 is TGCGCCAGCAGCCAAGATGAGGCCGGACAGTATAATCAGCCCCAGCATTTT.